The subject of this entry is one T cell receptor beta chain. Measured with immunoSEQ multiplex PCR; TCRdb has only the in-frame clones, and not every one. The sample gives almost 8,500 clones, approximately 90% of which show up once; 2.3% is in the top ten. The data stem from a study of blood T cell dynamics during melanoma immunotherapy. Germline CDR1 reads LNHDA; CDR2 reads SQIVND (reference sequence). This CDR3 has 15 amino acids. The V end lost 5 bases, the J end lost 0 bases, and 11 bases lay between the germline ends. Time point given: week 3, after first cycle of checkpoint inhibitor. The TCR sequence derives from a human donor with melanoma. Sample: blood, taken from a patient treated with checkpoint blockade. The chain has TRBV19 and TRBJ1-3; D unclear. CDR3 sequence reads: CASSPRSPSGNTIYF. In nucleotides, the CDR3 is TGTGCCAGTAGTCCCCGGTCCCCCTCTGGAAACACCATATATTTT.